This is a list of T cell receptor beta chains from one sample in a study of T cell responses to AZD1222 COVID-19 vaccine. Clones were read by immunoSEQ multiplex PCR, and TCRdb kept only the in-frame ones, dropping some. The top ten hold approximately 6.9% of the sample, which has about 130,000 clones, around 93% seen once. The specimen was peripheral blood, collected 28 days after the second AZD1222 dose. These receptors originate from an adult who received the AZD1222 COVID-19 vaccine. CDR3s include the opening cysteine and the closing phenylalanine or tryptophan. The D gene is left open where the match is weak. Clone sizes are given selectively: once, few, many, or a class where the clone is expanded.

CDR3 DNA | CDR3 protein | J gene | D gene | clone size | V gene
TGCAGCGTACCCGGGGCCTATGGCTACACCTTC | CSVPGAYGYTF | TRBJ1-2 | - | - | TRBV29-1
TGTGCCACCAGCAGAGATTCGACAGGGACATCCTACACCTTC | CATSRDSTGTSYTF | TRBJ1-2 | TRBD1 | - | TRBV15
TGTGCCAGCAGAAGGGACAGGGGAACTAACACTGAAGCTTTCTTT | CASRRDRGTNTEAFF | TRBJ1-1 | TRBD1 | - | TRBV27
TGTGCCAGCAGTTTATCGGCGAACACTGAAGCTTTCTTT | CASSLSANTEAFF | TRBJ1-1 | - | - | TRBV27
TGCGCCAGCAGCCAAGATTTATTTAAGGGGACGGCTAACTATGGCTACACCTTC | CASSQDLFKGTANYGYTF | TRBJ1-2 | - | - | TRBV4-1
TGTGCCAGCATCGGGGGGGCCGCGTCACCCCTCCACTTT | CASIGGAASPLHF | TRBJ1-6 | - | - | TRBV6-5
TGTGCCTGGAGTGTGGGCCTCGCCGGAGAGACCCAGTACTTC | CAWSVGLAGETQYF | TRBJ2-5 | - | - | TRBV30
TGTGCCAGCAGTTACTCGAGAGGGGTGCGCGGGGGCTACACCTTC | CASSYSRGVRGGYTF | TRBJ1-2 | - | - | TRBV6-5
TGTGCCAGTAGTACTACCTCAATGGCCTACGAGCAGTACTTC | CASSTTSMAYEQYF | TRBJ2-7 | - | - | TRBV19
TGTGCCAGCAGTTTGTCTTTTGCTAACTATGGCTACACCTTC | CASSLSFANYGYTF | TRBJ1-2 | - | once | TRBV6-5
TGTGCCAGTAGTATGTCAGGGAACGCGTACGAGCAGTACTTC | CASSMSGNAYEQYF | TRBJ2-7 | - | - | TRBV19
TGTGCCAGCAGTCCCGGGACAGGGGAGTGGGCTGAGCAGTTCTTC | CASSPGTGEWAEQFF | TRBJ2-1 | TRBD1 | - | TRBV27
TGTGCCAGCAGCCCCCCCGGTATGAGGGGAGTGAGACCAATCTTC | CASSPPGMRGVRPIF | TRBJ1-2 | - | - | TRBV4-2
TGCGCCAGCAGCTTCGATGGGACTTACTCTGGAAACACCATATATTTT | CASSFDGTYSGNTIYF | TRBJ1-3 | - | - | TRBV5-1
TGCGCCAGCAGCCATTGGGACCTATCGAACACTGAAGCTTTCTTT | CASSHWDLSNTEAFF | TRBJ1-1 | - | - | TRBV4-3
TGTGCCAGCAGCTTAGCGGGGGGGAACACAGATACGCAGTATTTT | CASSLAGGNTDTQYF | TRBJ2-3 | TRBD2 | - | TRBV7-9
TGCGCCAGCGCGGAAGGTCAGCCGAACACTGAAGCTTTCTTT | CASAEGQPNTEAFF | TRBJ1-1 | - | few | TRBV5-1
TGTGCCAGCAGCCCTAGAGCAGAGAACACTGAAGCTTTCTTT | CASSPRAENTEAFF | TRBJ1-1 | - | - | TRBV7-6
TGTGCCACCAGTGATCGGACGGGTGGAAGCAATCAGCCCCAGCATTTT | CATSDRTGGSNQPQHF | TRBJ1-5 | - | - | TRBV24-1
TGTGCCAGCACCGCCAAGAAGAACACTGAAGCTTTCTTT | CASTAKKNTEAFF | TRBJ1-1 | - | - | TRBV7-9
TGTGCCAGCAGCTTGAAGAAGGGACTAGCGAATACCTACAATGAGCAGTTCTTC | CASSLKKGLANTYNEQFF | TRBJ2-1 | TRBD2 | - | TRBV11-3
TGTGCCAGCAGCCCGAGCAGGAATTTCTATAATTCACCCCTCCACTTT | CASSPSRNFYNSPLHF | TRBJ1-6 | - | - | TRBV2
TGTGCCTGGAGTGCCCCACAGGGCGGGAACTATGGCTACACCTTC | CAWSAPQGGNYGYTF | TRBJ1-2 | - | - | TRBV30
TGCAGCGTTGGATTGCGGGAGCCCAATGAGCAGTTCTTC | CSVGLREPNEQFF | TRBJ2-1 | TRBD2 | - | TRBV29-1
TGTGCCAGCAGCCAGGGACAGCCGAACGAGCAGTACTTC | CASSQGQPNEQYF | TRBJ2-7 | TRBD1 | - | TRBV4-2
TGTGCCAGCAGGACTAGCGGGGGGCGGAACATTCAGTACTTC | CASRTSGGRNIQYF | TRBJ2-4 | TRBD2 | - | TRBV2
TGTGCCATCAGTGAGTCGAGACAGAATAATGAAAAACTGTTTTTT | CAISESRQNNEKLFF | TRBJ1-4 | - | - | TRBV10-3